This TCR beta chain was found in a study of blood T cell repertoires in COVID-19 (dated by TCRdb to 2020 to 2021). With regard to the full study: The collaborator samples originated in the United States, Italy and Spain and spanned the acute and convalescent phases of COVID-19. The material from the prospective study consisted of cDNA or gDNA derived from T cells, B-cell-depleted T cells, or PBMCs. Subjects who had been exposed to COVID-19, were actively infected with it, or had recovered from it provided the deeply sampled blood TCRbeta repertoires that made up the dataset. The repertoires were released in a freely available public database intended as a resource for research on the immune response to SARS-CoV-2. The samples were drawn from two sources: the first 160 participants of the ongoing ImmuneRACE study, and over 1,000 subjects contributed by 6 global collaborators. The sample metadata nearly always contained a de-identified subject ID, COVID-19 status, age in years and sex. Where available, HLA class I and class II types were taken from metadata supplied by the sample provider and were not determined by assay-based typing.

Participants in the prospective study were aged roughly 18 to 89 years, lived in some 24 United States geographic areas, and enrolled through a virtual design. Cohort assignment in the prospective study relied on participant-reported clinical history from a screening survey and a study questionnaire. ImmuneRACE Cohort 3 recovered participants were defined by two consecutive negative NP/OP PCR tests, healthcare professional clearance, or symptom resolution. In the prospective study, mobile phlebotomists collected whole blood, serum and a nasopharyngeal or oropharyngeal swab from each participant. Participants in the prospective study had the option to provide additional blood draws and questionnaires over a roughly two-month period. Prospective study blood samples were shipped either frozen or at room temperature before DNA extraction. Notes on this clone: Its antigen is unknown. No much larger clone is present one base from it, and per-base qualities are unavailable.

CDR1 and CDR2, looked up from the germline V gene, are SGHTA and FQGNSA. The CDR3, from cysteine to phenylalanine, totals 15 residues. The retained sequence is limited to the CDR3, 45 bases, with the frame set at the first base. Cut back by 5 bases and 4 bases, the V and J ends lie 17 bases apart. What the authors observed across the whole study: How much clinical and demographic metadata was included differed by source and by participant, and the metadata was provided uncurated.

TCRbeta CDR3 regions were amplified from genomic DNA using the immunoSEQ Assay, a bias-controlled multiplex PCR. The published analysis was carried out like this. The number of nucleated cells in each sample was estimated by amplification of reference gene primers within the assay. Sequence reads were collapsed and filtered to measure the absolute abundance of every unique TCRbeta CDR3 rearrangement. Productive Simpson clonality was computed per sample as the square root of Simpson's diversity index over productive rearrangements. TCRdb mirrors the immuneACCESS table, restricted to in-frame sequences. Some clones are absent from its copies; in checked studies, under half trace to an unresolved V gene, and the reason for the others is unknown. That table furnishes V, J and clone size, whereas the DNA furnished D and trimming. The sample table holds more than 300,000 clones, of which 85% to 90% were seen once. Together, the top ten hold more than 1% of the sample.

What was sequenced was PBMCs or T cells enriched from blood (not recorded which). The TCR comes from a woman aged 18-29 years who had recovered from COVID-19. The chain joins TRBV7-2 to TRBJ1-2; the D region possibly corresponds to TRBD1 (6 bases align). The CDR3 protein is CASSPPGGRGYGYTF. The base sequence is TGTGCCAGCAGCCCACCGGGGGGCAGAGGCTATGGCTACACCTTC.